Following are 11 T cell receptor beta chains from one sample sequenced in a study of blood T cells in healthy people across ages. Primers used in a second PCR of about 7 to 12 cycles were a sample-barcoded 5' primer and a J-beta primer mix. TCRdb analysed the 5' RACE reads with MiXCR anew, one entry per CDR3 protein. This table holds approximately 780,000 distinct CDR3 sequences, more than 25% found once. The same sample was also used in a study of T cells of mothers and their children.

The sequenced material came from blood. The receptors were sampled from a boy between 5 and 17 years old in good health.

J is TRBJ2-7 and V is TRBV6-1; 7 bases map to TRBD2. Germline lookup yields CDR1 MNHNS and CDR2 SASEGT. The J segment lost 2 bases and the V segment lost 8 bases, leaving 6 bases of the junction unmatched. The CDR3 consists of 13 residues. This chain's CDR3 is CASRLAAPYEQYF. The CDR3 region has the DNA TGTGCCAGCCGTCTAGCGGCGCCCTACGAGCAGTACTTC.

J is TRBJ2-5 and V is TRBV7-3; TRBD2 matches 9 bases. The V and J ends lost 5 bases and 1 base, in that order; junction bases with no gene match: 5. This CDR3 is built from 15 residues. Per germline, CDR1 SGHTA and CDR2 FQGTGA. CDR3 in DNA: TGTGCCAGCAGCCCTAGCGGGGAGCTCCAAGAGACCCAGTACTTC. Its translation is CASSPSGELQETQYF.

V usage is TRBV3-1 and J usage is TRBJ1-1, with a weak D call TRBD1 (5 bases). The CDR3 has 15 amino acids. From germline, CDR1 is LGHDT and CDR2 YNNKEL (reference sequence). Deletions cut 1 base from V and 3 bases from J, with 12 bases between. The DNA of the CDR3 is TGTGCCAGCAGCCAAGGGAAGGGGTGGGACACTGAAGCTTTCTTT. Protein product: CASSQGKGWDTEAFF.

In this sample, this clonotype turned up a few times. The rearrangement joins TRBV5-1 to TRBJ2-3; the D gene is possibly TRBD2 (7 bases). Germline V lookup: CDR1 SGHRS, CDR2 YFSETQ. V was clipped by 4 bases and J by 4 bases, with 19 bases between them. This CDR3 has 16 residues. The CDR3 bases are TGCGCCAGCAGCCCCCTGGCGGGGGCGCGCGCAGATACGCAGTATTTT. Residues: CASSPLAGARADTQYF.

This chain connects TRBV11-2 to TRBJ1-6; D gene ambiguous. Looked up from germline, CDR1 is SGHAT and CDR2 is FQNNGV. The CDR3 totals 14 residues. The ends were cut back, 6 bases at V and 5 bases at J, with 11 bases in the middle. The CDR3: CASSYGFDNSPLHF. The CDR3 DNA follows: TGTGCCAGCAGTTACGGGTTTGATAATTCACCCCTCCACTTT.

This clonotype occurred a few times. This sequence joins TRBV20-1 and TRBJ1-5; tentatively, D is TRBD1 (6 bases). This CDR3 contains 13 residues. Germline CDR1 and CDR2: DFQATT and SNEGSKA (reference sequence). Trimming removed 3 bases at V and 10 bases at J, with 16 bases between. CDR3 amino acids: CSARWGGLDPQHF. The CDR3 DNA sequence: TGCAGTGCTAGGTGGGGGGGCTTGGACCCCCAGCATTTT.

The chain carries TRBV9 and TRBJ2-2; 11 bases agree with TRBD2. CDR1 is SGDLS, CDR2 YYNGEE, per germline. The CDR3 totals 17 residues. V shed 0 bases, J shed 4 bases, and the junction held 5 bases outside the gene matches. CDR3 region: CASSVALAGGTTGELFF. The CDR3 DNA sequence: TGTGCCAGCAGCGTAGCCTTAGCGGGGGGGACCACCGGGGAGCTGTTTTTT.

This clonotype was counted only a few times. The chain employs TRBV5-6 and TRBJ2-3; weak D call: TRBD2 (5 bases). The germline V and J ends were trimmed by 0 bases and 3 bases, with 17 bases remaining between them. This CDR3 has 17 amino acids. Germline values: CDR1 SGHDT, CDR2 YYEEEE. The CDR3: CASSLVASGIMTDTQYF. The CDR3 DNA is TGTGCCAGCAGCTTGGTTGCAAGCGGTATTATGACAGATACGCAGTATTTT.

The chain links TRBV9 to TRBJ1-2; D is undetermined. CDR1 and CDR2 from the germline V gene are SGDLS and YYNGEE. The length of the CDR3 is 15 residues. V was shortened by 0 bases and J by 5 bases, with 14 bases between the two germline ends. The CDR3 DNA reads TGTGCCAGCAGCGTAGGAATTCCGGGATCTTATGGCTACACCTTC. This encodes CASSVGIPGSYGYTF. Full variable domain (rest looked up from reference TRBV9 and TRBJ1-2): DSGVTQTPKHLITATGQRVTLRCSPRSGDLSVYWYQQSLDQGLQFLIQYYNGEERAKGNILERFSAQQFPDLHSELNLSSLELGDSALYFCASSVGIPGSYGYTFGSGTRLTVV.

The CDR3 loop is CSAGVFRGVKTQYF. The CDR3 coding sequence is TGCAGTGCAGGGGTATTTCGGGGGGTAAAGACCCAGTACTTC. The rearrangement joins TRBV20-1 to TRBJ2-5; 7 bases align to TRBD2. The CDR3 is 14 amino acids. The V and J ends lost 6 bases and 6 bases, in that order; junction bases with no gene match: 13. Germline values: CDR1 DFQATT, CDR2 SNEGSKA (reference sequence).

This rearrangement joins TRBV9 to TRBJ1-5, with D unresolved. The V end lost 0 bases, the J end lost 3 bases, and 10 bases lay between the germline ends. In germline, CDR1 is SGDLS, CDR2 YYNGEE. The CDR3 extends over 15 amino acids. DNA for the CDR3: TGTGCCAGCAGCGTAGAGGGCAGGTCCAATCAGCCCCAGCATTTT. Residues: CASSVEGRSNQPQHF.